Each of the 3 T cell receptor beta chains below was sequenced from the same sample in a study of OX40 agonist ivuxolimab in advanced cancers. Produced via immunoSEQ multiplex PCR; TCRdb's table is partial and in-frame only. Of about 90,000 clones detected, roughly 89% appear once; the ten largest clones hold around 0.16%. The sequencing here drew on CD4+ or CD8+ T cells sorted from blood, taken in a trial of the OX40 agonist ivuxolimab. The receptors were gathered from an adult with an advanced solid tumor such as melanoma, head and neck, liver or kidney cancer.

The chain couples TRBV2 to TRBJ1-2; no firm D call. CDR3 length equals 12 residues. With 5 bases removed from V and 8 bases from J, the gap between germline ends came to 12 bases. Germline values: CDR1 SNHLY, CDR2 FYNNEI. DNA for the CDR3: TGTGCCAGCAGTAAGGAGCCTGACGGCTACACCTTC. This sequence encodes CASSKEPDGYTF.

The chain recombines TRBV15 with TRBJ1-2, with 8 bases aligning to TRBD1. V trimming: 5 bases; J trimming: 3 bases; junction bases outside the gene matches: 5. Germline V gene lookup returns CDR1 LNHNV and CDR2 YYDKDF (reference sequence). The CDR3 consists of 14 residues. The CDR3 bases are TGTGCCACCAGCCCCAGGGGGCGCGACTATGGCTACACCTTC. It encodes CATSPRGRDYGYTF.

The chain has TRBV6-1 and TRBJ2-5; 9 bases match TRBD1. CDR1 and CDR2 (germline): MNHNS, SASEGT. With 6 bases clipped from V and 2 bases from J, the junction kept 7 bases outside the gene matches. The CDR3 sequence is 15 residues long. The chain's CDR3 is CASRGNDRGQETQYF. CDR3 coding DNA: TGTGCCAGCAGGGGTAATGACAGGGGGCAAGAGACCCAGTACTTC.